The source of this TCR beta chain is a study of cytomegalovirus exposure and HLA in healthy donors. On this clone: Its antigen is currently unknown.

Donors in the study were healthy people who gave bone marrow. The CDR3 has 14 residues. V was pared by 0 bases and J by 4 bases, with 9 bases between. CDR1 is ENHRY, CDR2 SYGVKD, per germline. Study-wide findings and caveats: TCR sequences were mostly rare, though some public TCRs occurred in many donors.

The PCR made use of 60 Vbeta and 13 Jbeta primers. The data were produced by immunoSEQ multiplex PCR, yet TCRdb's version contains in-frame clones alone and is incomplete. The sample holds approximately 120,000 clones, 80% seen once. This sequence originates from a man in his thirties or forties in good health and CMV-seropositive. The chain couples TRBV10-3 to TRBJ1-2, with D tentatively TRBD1 (5 bases). Sequences were obtained from PBMCs. The CDR3 loop reads CAISESGGSYGYTF. Here the CDR3 DNA reads TGTGCCATCAGTGAGTCTGGGGGGAGCTATGGCTACACCTTC.